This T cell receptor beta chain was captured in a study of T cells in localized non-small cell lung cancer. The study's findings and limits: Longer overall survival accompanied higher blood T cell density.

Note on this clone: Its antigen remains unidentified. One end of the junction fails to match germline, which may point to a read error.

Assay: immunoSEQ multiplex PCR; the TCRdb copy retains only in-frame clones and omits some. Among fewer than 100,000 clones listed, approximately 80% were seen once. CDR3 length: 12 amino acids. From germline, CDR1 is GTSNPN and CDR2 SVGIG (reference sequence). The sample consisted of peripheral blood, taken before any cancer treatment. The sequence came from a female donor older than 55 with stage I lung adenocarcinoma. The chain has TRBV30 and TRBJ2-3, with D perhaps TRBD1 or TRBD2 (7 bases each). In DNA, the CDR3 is TGTGCCTGGAGCCACGTGGGACAGCGGGGACATTTT. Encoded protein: CAWSHVGQRGHF.